These 4 T cell receptor beta chains were sequenced from one sample in a study of CD8 T cells in Susac syndrome. An input of roughly 0.5 to 1 ug of RNA was subjected to reverse transcription using random hexamers. TCRdb recomputed calls from the immunoSEQ multiplex PCR reads with MiXCR, one row per CDR3 protein. The repertoire holds 100,000 to 150,000 distinct CDR3 sequences, with over 85% as singletons. The sequenced sample consisted of CD4+ T cells from PBMCs. These receptors all come from a human donor in good health.

The genes are TRBV4-3 and TRBJ1-5; 10 nucleotides match TRBD1. The CDR3 loop spans 15 amino acids. Germline CDR1 and CDR2: LGHNA and YSLEER. The trim removed 5 bases at V and 2 bases at J, leaving 3 bases unmatched. The CDR3: CASSSGTGGNQPQHF. The CDR3 region has the DNA TGCGCCAGCAGCTCCGGGACAGGGGGCAATCAGCCCCAGCATTTT.

The V call is TRBV4-2, the J call TRBJ1-2; no clear D gene. The CDR3 spans 15 residues. Germline V lookup: CDR1 LGHNA, CDR2 YNFKEQ. V shed 2 bases and J shed 8 bases, with 18 bases lying between them. CDR3 sequence: CASSQPTARGYGYTF. CDR3 DNA sequence: TGTGCCAGCAGCCAACCAACAGCCCGGGGATACGGCTACACCTTC.

The chain's CDR3 is CASSEDRGGEETQYF. CDR3 DNA sequence: TGTGCCAGCAGCGAAGACAGGGGAGGGGAAGAGACCCAGTACTTC. The rearrangement links TRBV7-9 to TRBJ2-5; D might be TRBD1 (8 bases). CDR3 length: 15 amino acids. The V gene lost 5 bases and the J gene lost 3 bases, with 16 bases spanning the gap. The germline gives CDR1 SEHNR, CDR2 FQNEAQ (reference sequence).

J is TRBJ2-4 and V is TRBV12-3 or TRBV12-4; 8 bases align to TRBD2. V lost 3 bases to trimming and J lost 5 bases; unmatched junction nucleotides: 6. This CDR3 region has 15 residues. CDR3 region: CASSFLPAGENIQYF. The CDR3 DNA follows: TGTGCCAGCAGTTTCTTACCAGCGGGGGAAAACATTCAGTACTTC.